This TCR beta chain was profiled in a study of cytomegalovirus exposure and HLA in healthy donors. The PCR contained 60 Vbeta and 13 Jbeta primers. TCRdb's table, derived via immunoSEQ multiplex PCR, lists solely in-frame clones and lacks some. The table records around 170,000 clones, 84% of them present only once. The CDR3 consists of 15 residues. Germline V gene sequence: CDR1 SGHRS, CDR2 YFSETQ. V dropped 4 bases and J dropped 8 bases, with 21 bases sitting between them. This sequence was found in a boy aged 2 to 10 in good health and CMV-seronegative. V and J are TRBV5-1 and TRBJ1-1; D possibly corresponds to TRBD1 (5 bases). Sequenced material: PBMCs. The DNA for the CDR3 is TGCGCCAGCAGCCCATATCCCAGAGGGAGGGGCGAAGCTTTCTTT. It codes for CASSPYPRGRGEAFF.